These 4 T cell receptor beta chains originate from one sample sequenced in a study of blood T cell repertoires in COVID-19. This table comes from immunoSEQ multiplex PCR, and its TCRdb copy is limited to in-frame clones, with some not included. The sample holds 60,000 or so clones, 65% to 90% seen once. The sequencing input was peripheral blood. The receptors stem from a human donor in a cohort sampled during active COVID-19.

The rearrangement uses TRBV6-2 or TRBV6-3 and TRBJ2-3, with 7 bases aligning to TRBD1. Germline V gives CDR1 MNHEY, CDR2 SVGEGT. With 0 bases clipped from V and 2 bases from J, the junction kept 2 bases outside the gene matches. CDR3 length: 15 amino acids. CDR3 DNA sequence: TGTGCCAGCAGTTACTCAGGGGGCGCCACAGATACGCAGTATTTT. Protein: CASSYSGGATDTQYF.

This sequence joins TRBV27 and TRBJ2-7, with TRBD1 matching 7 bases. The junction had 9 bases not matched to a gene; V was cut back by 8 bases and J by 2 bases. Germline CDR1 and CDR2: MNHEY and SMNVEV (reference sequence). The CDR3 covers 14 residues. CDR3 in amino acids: CASGSGGVPYEQYF. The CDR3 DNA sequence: TGTGCCAGCGGCTCAGGGGGTGTACCCTACGAGCAGTACTTC.

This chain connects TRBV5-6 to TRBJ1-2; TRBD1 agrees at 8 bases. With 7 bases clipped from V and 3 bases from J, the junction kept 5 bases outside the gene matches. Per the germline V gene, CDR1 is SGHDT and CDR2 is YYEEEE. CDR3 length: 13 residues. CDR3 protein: CASHRGGDYGYTF. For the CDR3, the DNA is TGTGCCAGCCACAGGGGGGGAGACTATGGCTACACCTTC.

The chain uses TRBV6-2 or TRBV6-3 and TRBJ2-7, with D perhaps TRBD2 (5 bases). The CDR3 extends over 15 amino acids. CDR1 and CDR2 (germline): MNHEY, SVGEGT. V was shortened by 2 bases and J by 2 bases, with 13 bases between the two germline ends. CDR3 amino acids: CASSYRFRGTYEQYF. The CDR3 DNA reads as TGTGCCAGCAGTTACAGGTTTCGGGGTACCTACGAGCAGTACTTC.